This T cell receptor (beta chain) was captured by sequencing in a study of CD8 T cells in ankylosing spondylitis. As regards this clonotype: Its target is unknown. One end of the junction is discordant with germline, which a read error may explain.

The TCR beta libraries were generated through quantitative 5'-RACE incorporating molecular barcodes. One entry per CDR3 protein, called by TCRdb with MiXCR from the 5' RACE reads. Of approximately 250,000 distinct CDR3 sequences listed, roughly 8.2% are singletons. Germline CDR1 reads SGHTA; CDR2 reads FQGNSA. The length of the CDR3 is 15 residues. Regarding the study as a whole: The authors found the disease-linked clones to be CD8+ and relatively rare in peripheral blood. Earlier work had already found some motif variants in reactive arthritis synovial fluid and blood. Clones tied to disease were said to be significantly enriched in matched ankylosing spondylitis synovial fluid.

This rearrangement joins TRBV7-2 to TRBJ2-7; D assignment may be TRBD1 or TRBD2 (6 bases each). The sample consisted of blood, either unsorted or a sorted T cell fraction (not recorded which). This receptor was obtained from a female donor with ankylosing spondylitis or in good health (not recorded which). CDR3 in amino acids: CASSLGVGGIYEQCF. For the CDR3, the DNA is TGTGCCAGCAGCTTAGGTGTCGGGGGCATCTACGAGCAGTGCTTC.